This entry lists 21 T cell receptor beta chains sequenced from one sample in a study of neoadjuvant anti-PD-1 for oral cavity cancer. Repertoires were generated with immunoSEQ multiplex PCR, while TCRdb's copy carries only in-frame clones and drops some. The sample shows about 16,000 clones, roughly three fifths of them seen only once. The sequenced sample was PBMCs, obtained before nivolumab (anti-PD-1) treatment. The receptors come from a person aged 35 to 85 with oral cavity squamous cell carcinoma.

V is TRBV9 and J is TRBJ2-2; D uncertain. This CDR3 region has 14 residues. The V gene lost 4 bases and the J gene lost 3 bases, with 10 bases spanning the gap. Germline CDR1 and CDR2: SGDLS and YYNGEE. The CDR3 spells CASSPPGYTGELFF. The CDR3 DNA reads as TGTGCCAGCAGCCCGCCCGGATACACCGGGGAGCTGTTTTTT.

The chain carries TRBV7-9 and TRBJ1-2; D unresolved. V lost 6 bases, J lost 4 bases, and 15 bases lay in between. Germline V lookup: CDR1 SEHNR, CDR2 FQNEAQ (reference sequence). The CDR3 length is 14 residues. This CDR3 is CASSVDGRSYGYTF. The CDR3, as DNA: TGTGCCAGCAGTGTAGACGGACGGAGCTATGGCTACACCTTC.

This chain uses TRBV6-5 with TRBJ2-5, with TRBD2 identical over 7 bases. The CDR3 extends over 14 amino acids. CDR1 and CDR2 (germline): MNHEY, SVGAGI. V was clipped by 7 bases and J by 9 bases; unmatched bases: 14. CDR3 sequence (DNA): TGTGCCAGCACCCCGGGGGGTAGCGGGTTGGCCCAGTACTTC. It is translated as CASTPGGSGLAQYF.

This clone appeared a few times. The chain uses TRBV28 and TRBJ2-7; D is perhaps TRBD2 (6 bases). Germline V gene lookup returns CDR1 MDHEN and CDR2 SYDVKM. Trimming removed 6 bases from V and 3 bases from J, with 24 bases in between. CDR3 length: 17 residues. This CDR3 is CASSSLWRVEGYYEQYF. The CDR3 nucleotides read TGTGCCAGCAGCTCCCTTTGGAGGGTGGAGGGGTACTACGAGCAGTACTTC.

The gene calls are TRBV15 and TRBJ1-2; D gene uncertain. From germline, CDR1 is LNHNV and CDR2 YYDKDF (reference sequence). The CDR3 covers 13 residues. The V and J ends lost 4 bases and 8 bases respectively, with 14 bases between them. DNA for the CDR3: TGTGCCACCAGCACCTCGGCGACTATAGGCTACACCTTC. It translates to CATSTSATIGYTF.

This clone occurred once. This chain links TRBV30 with TRBJ1-1; TRBD1 is a possible D gene (6 bases). Germline V gene lookup returns CDR1 GTSNPN and CDR2 SVGIG (reference sequence). V dropped 6 bases and J dropped 1 base, with 18 bases sitting between them. The CDR3 is 15 residues long. This chain's CDR3 is CACNPGGRWNTEAFF. The CDR3 nucleotides are TGTGCCTGCAACCCGGGGGGCAGGTGGAACACTGAAGCTTTCTTT.

The chain joins TRBV7-3 to TRBJ1-2, with TRBD1 matching 8 bases. Germline-derived CDR1 and CDR2 are SGHTA and FQGTGA. The CDR3 consists of 13 residues. Unmatched junction bases numbered 8, after V lost 5 bases and J lost 9 bases. CDR3 DNA sequence: TGTGCCAGCAGCCCCGGACAGGGCACAAGCTACACCTTC. Its protein is CASSPGQGTSYTF.

The J gene is TRBJ1-3, the V gene TRBV11-2, with no clear D. In germline, CDR1 is SGHAT, CDR2 FQNNGV. V shed 1 base and J shed 5 bases, with 0 bases lying between them. CDR3 length: 11 amino acids. DNA of the CDR3: TGTGCCAGCAGCTTAGGAAACACCATATATTTT. This sequence encodes CASSLGNTIYF.

DNA for the CDR3: TGTGCCAGCAGTCCCTGGGCAGAAACACTAAGCGAGCAGTACTTC. It yields the protein CASSPWAETLSEQYF. The gene calls are TRBV6-6 and TRBJ2-7; D remains ambiguous. V lost 5 bases and J 6 bases, leaving 20 bases between the germline ends. The CDR3 totals 15 residues. Germline lookup yields CDR1 MNHNY and CDR2 SVGAGI (reference sequence).

The V call is TRBV5-4, the J call TRBJ2-7; D is ambiguous. This CDR3 contains 13 residues. V lost 0 bases and J lost 1, with 5 bases in between. CDR1 and CDR2 from the germline V gene are SGHNT and YYREEE (reference sequence). The CDR3 sequence is CASSLDGSYEQYF. CDR3 sequence (DNA): TGTGCCAGCAGCTTGGACGGTTCCTACGAGCAGTACTTC. Full variable domain (missing parts from reference TRBV5-4 and TRBJ2-7): ETGVTQSPTHLIKTRGQQVTLRCSSQSGHNTVSWYQQALGQGPQFIFQYYREEENGRGNFPPRFSGLQFPNYSSELNVNALELDDSALYLCASSLDGSYEQYFGPGTRLTVT.

This clone showed up just a few times. This chain uses TRBV28 with TRBJ2-1; D gene uncertain. CDR1 is MDHEN and CDR2 is SYDVKM in the germline V gene. This CDR3 has 14 amino acids. V was trimmed by 6 bases and J by 2 bases, leaving 11 bases between them. The CDR3 DNA reads TGTGCCAGCAGGACGGACCATCCCTACAATGAGCAGTTCTTC. Its protein is CASRTDHPYNEQFF.

J is TRBJ1-5 and V is TRBV6-5; D possibly corresponds to TRBD1 (6 bases). Germline V gives CDR1 MNHEY, CDR2 SVGAGI. The length of the CDR3 is 15 residues. V lost 6 bases and J lost 0, with 12 bases in between. The DNA for the CDR3 is TGTGCCAGCAGGGGGGCAGGGTATAGCAATCAGCCCCAGCATTTT. Its protein is CASRGAGYSNQPQHF.

The chain carries TRBV6-5 and TRBJ1-2; D unresolved. V lost 8 bases to trimming and J lost 5 bases, with 15 bases between them. Germline V gives CDR1 MNHEY, CDR2 SVGAGI. The CDR3 sequence is 13 residues long. The CDR3 loop reads CASGIRQEYGYTF. The CDR3 DNA sequence: TGTGCCAGCGGAATCCGGCAGGAATATGGCTACACCTTC.

The chain combines TRBV10-3 with TRBJ2-7; no definite D call. The CDR3 loop spans 14 amino acids. The germline V and J ends were trimmed by 2 bases and 0 bases, with 8 bases remaining between them. CDR1 is ENHRY and CDR2 is SYGVKD in the germline V gene. In DNA, the CDR3 is TGTGCCATCAGTGAGGGTCGGATCTCCTACGAGCAGTACTTC. The encoded protein is CAISEGRISYEQYF.

This chain links TRBV29-1 with TRBJ2-3; D may correspond to TRBD1 or TRBD2 (6 bases each). V was clipped by 1 base and J by 0 bases, with 17 bases between them. Germline CDR1 is SQVTM and CDR2 is ANQGSEA. The CDR3 sequence is 17 residues long. CDR3 amino acids: CSVEASSRGLSTDTQYF. The CDR3 bases are TGCAGCGTTGAAGCCTCCTCCAGGGGACTTAGCACAGATACGCAGTATTTT.

The rearrangement links TRBV10-2 to TRBJ2-7, with TRBD2 matching 10 bases. In germline, CDR1 is WSHSY, CDR2 SAAADI. Trimming removed 3 bases from V and 1 base from J; junction bases left unmatched: 6. The CDR3 loop spans 16 amino acids. In nucleotides, the CDR3 is TGCGCCAGCAGTGAACCCCCTAGCGGGAGTTCCTACGAGCAGTACTTC. This sequence encodes CASSEPPSGSSYEQYF.

This chain links TRBV18 with TRBJ1-1; D remains unclear. The CDR3 is made up of 13 amino acids. V shed 5 bases and J shed 3 bases, with 10 bases lying between them. The germline V gene encodes CDR1 KGHSH and CDR2 LQKENI. As DNA, the CDR3 is TGTGCCAGCTCAGAGGACTGGGACACTGAAGCTTTCTTT. Protein: CASSEDWDTEAFF.

This chain joins TRBV21-1 and TRBJ1-5; the tabulated D call, TRBD1, remains unverified against the DNA. TRBV21-1 is deemed a pseudogene. The CDR3 totals 17 residues. CDR3 coding DNA: TGTGCCAGCAGCAATTTTCGGGACAACAATAGCAATCAGCCCCAGCATTTT. Amino acids: CASSNFRDNNSNQPQHF.

The V and J genes are TRBV15 and TRBJ2-1; TRBD1 matches 7 bases. The CDR3 is 15 residues long. Germline CDR1 is LNHNV and CDR2 is YYDKDF (reference sequence). With V trimmed by 4 bases and J by 1 base, 4 bases remained unmatched. The DNA for the CDR3 is TGTGCCACCAGCAAAGACAGGGTATCCTACAATGAGCAGTTCTTC. Residues: CATSKDRVSYNEQFF. Drawing the rest from reference TRBV15 and TRBJ2-1, the complete variable domain is DAMVIQNPRYQVTQFGKPVTLSCSQTLNHNVMYWYQQKSSQAPKLLFHYYDKDFNNEADTPDNFQSRRPNTSFCFLDIRSPGLGDTAMYLCATSKDRVSYNEQFFGPGTRLTVL.

This clone was seen more than once but under ten times. The J gene is TRBJ2-7, the V gene TRBV2, with TRBD2 as a possible D gene (5 bases). The germline V gene has CDR1 SNHLY and CDR2 FYNNEI. V shed 8 bases and J shed 0 bases, with 11 bases lying between them. This CDR3 spans 13 amino acids. CDR3 sequence: CASGKRSSYEQYF. In DNA form, the CDR3 reads TGTGCCAGCGGGAAGCGGAGCTCCTACGAGCAGTACTTC.

J is TRBJ1-1 and V is TRBV19; 7 nucleotides align to TRBD1. CDR1 and CDR2 from the germline V gene are LNHDA and SQIVND (reference sequence). This CDR3 has 16 amino acids. Trimming at V came to 7 bases and at J to 4 bases, leaving 15 bases not matched to a gene. The CDR3 DNA follows: TGTGCCAGTACCTCCGGGACAGACCTGAGGGGCACTGAAGCTTTCTTT. Protein product: CASTSGTDLRGTEAFF.